Reported below is one TCR beta chain. This sample is part of a study of T cell responses to AZD1222 COVID-19 vaccine. At the level of the study: Second-dose timings of about 4 or about 12 weeks were pooled.

Measured with immunoSEQ multiplex PCR; TCRdb has only the in-frame clones, and not every one. The sample shows 90,000 to 150,000 clones, approximately 85% of them seen only once. This TCR came from an adult in good health. The material sequenced was peripheral blood, taken on day 0 of AZD1222 vaccination.

CDR3 sequence: CASSQAGVSYNEQFF. The CDR3 nucleotides read TGTGCCAGCAGCCAAGCAGGGGTCTCCTACAATGAGCAGTTCTTC. This chain joins TRBV3-1 (or the pseudogene TRBV3-2) and TRBJ2-1; tentatively, D is TRBD1 (6 bases). CDR1 is LGHDT, CDR2 YNNKEL, per germline (reference sequence). CDR3 length: 15 amino acids. Trimming pared 1 base from V and 0 bases from J, leaving 7 bases between.